These 27 T cell receptor beta chains were all obtained from the same sample, sequenced in a study of radiotherapy plus CTLA-4 blockade in lung cancer. Some clones are missing from TCRdb's copy, which holds only in-frame ones; the method was immunoSEQ multiplex PCR. The profile shows about 120,000 clones, 85% to 90% of them singletons. The starting material was peripheral blood, obtained from a patient treated with radiotherapy plus ipilimumab. Every receptor here comes from a human donor with non-small cell lung cancer that progressed on radiotherapy plus ipilimumab.

A word on this clone: Other DNA sequences in the same sample also yield this CDR3. The chain combines TRBV5-1 with TRBJ2-2, with D possibly TRBD1 on 6 matching bases. Trimming shortened V by 4 bases and J by 4 bases, and 17 bases separated the two germline ends. CDR3 length: 16 residues. CDR1 and CDR2 (germline): SGHRS, YFSETQ. This CDR3 is CASSTSGAQGTGELFF. In nucleotides, the CDR3 is TGCGCCAGCAGCACCTCAGGGGCCCAGGGCACCGGGGAGCTGTTTTTT. The complete variable domain, with remaining parts taken from reference TRBV5-1 and TRBJ2-2, reads KAGVTQTPRYLIKTRGQQVTLSCSPISGHRSVSWYQQTPGQGLQFLFEYFSETQRNKGNFPGRFSGRQFSNSRSEMNVSTLELGDSALYLCASSTSGAQGTGELFFGEGSRLTVL.

The chain is built from TRBV5-4 and TRBJ2-2, with D unclear. The V gene lost 2 bases and the J gene lost 6 bases, with 5 bases spanning the gap. The CDR3 consists of 12 residues. Germline CDR1 reads SGHNT; CDR2 reads YYREEE (reference sequence). The CDR3 DNA reads as TGTGCCAGCAGCTTCAGGTCCGGGGAGCTGTTTTTT. It is translated as CASSFRSGELFF.

The chain links TRBV6-5 to TRBJ1-2; no clear D. Trimming shortened V by 6 bases and J by 8 bases, and 16 bases separated the two germline ends. Germline CDR1 is MNHEY and CDR2 is SVGAGI. This CDR3 has 13 residues. The CDR3: CASSLSNGGGYTF. DNA of the CDR3: TGTGCCAGCAGCCTATCAAATGGAGGAGGCTACACCTTC.

The chain joins TRBV6-6 to TRBJ1-1; unclear D gene. CDR3 length: 12 residues. Deletions cut 5 bases from V and 2 bases from J, with 6 bases between. Germline values: CDR1 MNHNY, CDR2 SVGAGI (reference sequence). In DNA form, the CDR3 reads TGTGCCAGCAGTCCCCATAACACTGAAGCTTTCTTT. This codes for CASSPHNTEAFF.

This sequence joins TRBV7-6 and TRBJ2-1; TRBD2 aligns across 8 bases. There are 13 residues in the CDR3. The germline V gene has CDR1 SGHVS and CDR2 FNYEAQ. Trimming removed 5 bases from V and 6 bases from J; junction bases left unmatched: 3. The CDR3 nucleotides are TGTGCCAGCAGCCTGGGACTAGGCAATGAGCAGTTCTTC. It encodes CASSLGLGNEQFF.

This chain uses TRBV5-4 with TRBJ2-1; the match to TRBD1 covers 9 bases. The CDR3 consists of 14 residues. The J segment lost 7 bases and the V segment lost 3 bases, leaving 5 bases of the junction unmatched. Germline lookup yields CDR1 SGHNT and CDR2 YYREEE (reference sequence). This CDR3 reads CASSWDRVRNEQFF. The CDR3 coding sequence is TGTGCCAGCAGCTGGGACAGGGTCCGAAATGAGCAGTTCTTC.

This chain's CDR3 is CASSPPRDRASYEQYF. As DNA, the CDR3 is TGTGCCAGCTCACCCCCCCGGGACAGGGCCTCCTACGAGCAGTACTTC. V gene TRBV18 combines with J gene TRBJ2-7, with TRBD1 matching 9 bases. Germline CDR1 is KGHSH and CDR2 is LQKENI. This CDR3 has 16 residues. Trimming removed 3 bases from V and 0 bases from J; junction bases left unmatched: 6.

V gene TRBV25-1 combines with J gene TRBJ1-5; tentative D call: TRBD1 (5 bases). Germline values: CDR1 MGHDK, CDR2 SYGVNS. The CDR3 has 14 amino acids. V was pared by 1 base and J by 4 bases, with 8 bases between. DNA for the CDR3: TGTGCCAGCAGTGAATTTGACAGAAATCAGCCCCAGCATTTT. Its translation is CASSEFDRNQPQHF.

This clone appeared a single time. The chain carries TRBV7-3 and TRBJ1-1; D is unclear. From germline, CDR1 is SGHTA and CDR2 FQGTGA. Trimming shortened V by 2 bases and J by 2 bases, and 6 bases separated the two germline ends. This CDR3 has 13 residues. CDR3 coding DNA: TGTGCCAGCAGCTTAGAGAGTAACACTGAAGCTTTCTTT. As protein: CASSLESNTEAFF.

As DNA, the CDR3 is TGTGCCAGCAGTTCGGGCAGGGGGCGGGAAACCATGAACACTGAAGCTTTCTTT. This codes for CASSSGRGRETMNTEAFF. The rearrangement joins TRBV2 to TRBJ1-1; 8 nucleotides agree with TRBD1. The trim removed 5 bases at V and 0 bases at J, leaving 14 bases unmatched. In germline, CDR1 is SNHLY, CDR2 FYNNEI. CDR3 length: 18 amino acids. Variable domain in full (rest from reference TRBV2 and TRBJ1-1): EPEVTQTPSHQVTQMGQEVILRCVPISNHLYFYWYRQILGQKVEFLVSFYNNEISEKSEIFDDQFSVERPDGSNFTLKIRSTKLEDSAMYFCASSSGRGRETMNTEAFFGQGTRLTVV.

The CDR3 nucleotides read TGTGCCAGCTCACCACGCCTTGGTGGCTACACCTTC. Translated, it gives CASSPRLGGYTF. The chain has TRBV18 and TRBJ1-2; D ambiguous. CDR3 size: 12 residues. V dropped 1 base and J dropped 7 bases, with 7 bases sitting between them. In germline, CDR1 is KGHSH, CDR2 LQKENI.

V and J are TRBV5-8 and TRBJ2-7; D may correspond to TRBD1 or TRBD2 (5 bases each). Germline-derived CDR1 and CDR2 are SGHTS and YDEGEE. The CDR3 covers 16 residues. V lost 3 bases to trimming and J lost 3 bases, with 19 bases between them. CDR3 sequence reads: CASSSRSGQGNYEQYF. CDR3 nucleotides: TGTGCCAGCAGCTCCCGGTCGGGGCAGGGAAACTACGAGCAGTACTTC.

The chain links TRBV7-2 to TRBJ2-7; perhaps TRBD2 as D (5 bases). Germline assignment: CDR1 SGHTA and CDR2 FQGNSA. CDR3 length: 14 amino acids. V was shortened by 2 bases and J by 2 bases, with 10 bases between the two germline ends. The CDR3 DNA reads TGTGCCAGCAGCTTATCCTTTAGCGCCTACGAGCAGTACTTC. Translated: CASSLSFSAYEQYF.

The chain has TRBV6-5 and TRBJ1-5; perhaps TRBD1 as D (5 bases). V was clipped by 5 bases and J by 5 bases, with 10 bases between them. Germline V gene data show CDR1 as MNHEY and CDR2 as SVGAGI. The CDR3 length is 13 residues. The CDR3 here is CASSPRAYQPQHF. CDR3 DNA: TGTGCCAGCAGTCCCAGGGCGTATCAGCCCCAGCATTTT.

The chain joins TRBV5-6 to TRBJ2-3; 8 positions agree with TRBD2. The CDR3 runs 16 residues. The V and J ends lost 2 bases and 2 bases, in that order; junction bases with no gene match: 7. Germline loops: CDR1 SGHDT, CDR2 YYEEEE. This CDR3 reads CASSFRGAGVTDTQYF. For the CDR3, the DNA is TGTGCCAGCAGCTTCCGTGGAGCGGGAGTCACAGATACGCAGTATTTT. The whole variable domain, remainder taken from reference TRBV5-6 and TRBJ2-3, is DAGVTQSPTHLIKTRGQQVTLRCSPKSGHDTVSWYQQALGQGPQFIFQYYEEEERQRGNFPDRFSGHQFPNYSSELNVNALLLGDSALYLCASSFRGAGVTDTQYFGPGTRLTVL.

The chain couples TRBV19 to TRBJ2-3; D is uncertain. This CDR3 has 15 residues. In germline, CDR1 is LNHDA, CDR2 SQIVND (reference sequence). Trimming stripped 5 bases from V and 3 bases from J, with 15 bases between. CDR3 bases: TGTGCCAGTAGTCTAAACTCCGTTGGAACAGATACGCAGTATTTT. This sequence encodes CASSLNSVGTDTQYF. Complete variable domain (other parts from reference TRBV19 and TRBJ2-3): DGGITQSPKYLFRKEGQNVTLSCEQNLNHDAMYWYRQDPGQGLRLIYYSQIVNDFQKGDIAEGYSVSREKKESFPLTVTSAQKNPTAFYLCASSLNSVGTDTQYFGPGTRLTVL.

V is TRBV6-6 and J is TRBJ2-1, with TRBD2 identical over 12 bases. This CDR3 comprises 14 residues. Germline CDR1 reads MNHNY; CDR2 reads SVGAGI (reference sequence). V dropped 7 bases and J dropped 9; count of bases not matched to a gene: 7. The CDR3 sequence is CASNRLAGESEQFF. The DNA for the CDR3 is TGTGCCAGCAACCGACTAGCGGGAGAATCTGAGCAGTTCTTC.

The chain recombines TRBV6-6 with TRBJ2-7; 9 bases agree with TRBD1. Trimming at V came to 9 bases and at J to 3 bases, leaving 12 bases not matched to a gene. The CDR3 spans 15 residues. The germline CDR1 and CDR2 sequences are MNHNY and SVGAGI (reference sequence). CDR3 sequence (DNA): TGTGCCAGTTACTCCTTAAACAGGGGGCTCTACGAGCAGTACTTC. This sequence encodes CASYSLNRGLYEQYF.

V usage is TRBV5-4 and J usage is TRBJ2-7, with a weak D call TRBD1 (6 bases). Between the trimmed V and J ends, which lost 2 bases and 2 bases, there was a span of 14 bases. The CDR3 sequence is 15 residues long. The germline V gene encodes CDR1 SGHNT and CDR2 YYREEE (reference sequence). This CDR3 reads CASSFGGLGTYEQYF. CDR3 DNA sequence: TGTGCCAGCAGCTTTGGGGGCCTGGGCACCTACGAGCAGTACTTC.

The chain has TRBV5-4 and TRBJ1-2, with D hard to call. Trimming removed 0 bases from V and 5 bases from J, with 11 bases in between. The CDR3 sequence is 14 residues long. Germline V gene lookup returns CDR1 SGHNT and CDR2 YYREEE (reference sequence). DNA for the CDR3: TGTGCCAGCAGCTTGGCGACGGATGTGTATGGCTACACCTTC. This sequence encodes CASSLATDVYGYTF.

This clone was counted between two and nine times. This chain links TRBV19 with TRBJ1-2; D perhaps matches TRBD1 (6 bases). CDR3 length: 16 amino acids. Germline loops: CDR1 LNHDA, CDR2 SQIVND (reference sequence). V lost 3 bases and J lost 4, with 18 bases in between. CDR3 sequence reads: CASSIELDRDTYGYTF. The CDR3 coding sequence is TGTGCCAGTAGTATCGAACTGGACCGGGACACCTATGGCTACACCTTC.

The genes are TRBV5-1 and TRBJ2-7; the match to TRBD1 covers 10 bases. This CDR3 contains 15 residues. With V trimmed by 5 bases and J by 4 bases, 9 bases remained unmatched. Germline CDR1 SGHRS, CDR2 YFSETQ. The CDR3 spells CASSQAGTGVYEQYF. CDR3 DNA: TGCGCCAGCAGTCAAGCCGGGACAGGGGTTTACGAGCAGTACTTC.

About this clone: Different DNA sequences within this sample yield the same CDR3. Written as DNA, the CDR3 is TGTGCCAGCAGCGTAGGTGGGGATACGCAGTATTTT. It encodes CASSVGGDTQYF. V is TRBV9 and J is TRBJ2-3; D remains unclear. V was trimmed by 0 bases and J by 6 bases, leaving 5 bases between them. CDR3 length equals 12 residues. Per germline, CDR1 SGDLS and CDR2 YYNGEE.

The rearrangement joins TRBV4-1 to TRBJ2-7; D is undetermined. Germline CDR1 and CDR2: MGHRA and YSYEKL. V lost 0 bases and J lost 3, with 9 bases in between. CDR3 size: 14 residues. The CDR3: CASSQETAYYEQYF. The DNA of the CDR3 is TGCGCCAGCAGCCAAGAAACCGCGTACTACGAGCAGTACTTC.

The chain joins TRBV6-1 to TRBJ2-2, with D tentatively TRBD2 (6 bases). The V and J ends lost 8 bases and 1 base respectively, with 11 bases between them. The CDR3 has 14 amino acids. Germline loops: CDR1 MNHNS, CDR2 SASEGT. The CDR3 protein is CASQGLQNTGELFF. In DNA, the CDR3 is TGTGCCAGCCAGGGACTGCAGAACACCGGGGAGCTGTTTTTT.

The chain uses TRBV6-1 and TRBJ1-2, with D perhaps TRBD1 (5 bases). V shed 2 bases and J shed 6 bases, with 13 bases lying between them. Germline V gives CDR1 MNHNS, CDR2 SASEGT. The CDR3 spans 14 residues. In DNA, the CDR3 is TGTGCCAGCAGTGAATCCCTATGGGGCCATGGCTACACCTTC. Amino acids: CASSESLWGHGYTF.

The genes are TRBV18 and TRBJ2-1, with D perhaps matching TRBD1 (5 bases). CDR1 KGHSH and CDR2 LQKENI come from the germline V gene. This CDR3 has 16 residues. The ends were cut back, 6 bases at V and 4 bases at J, with 19 bases in the middle. CDR3 protein: CASSPRTSVGYNEQFF. CDR3 coding DNA: TGTGCCAGCTCGCCGAGGACATCAGTGGGATACAATGAGCAGTTCTTC.